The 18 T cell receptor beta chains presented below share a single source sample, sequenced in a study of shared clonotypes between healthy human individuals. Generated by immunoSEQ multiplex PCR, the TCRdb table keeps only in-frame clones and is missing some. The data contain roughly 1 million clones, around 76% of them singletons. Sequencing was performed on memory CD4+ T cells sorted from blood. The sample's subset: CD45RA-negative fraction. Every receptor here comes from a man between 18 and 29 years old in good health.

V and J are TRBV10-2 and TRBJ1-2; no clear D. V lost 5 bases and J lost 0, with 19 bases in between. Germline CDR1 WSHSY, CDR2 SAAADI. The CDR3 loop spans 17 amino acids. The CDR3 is CASSLDLIPRANYGYTF. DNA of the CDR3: TGCGCCAGCAGTTTAGACCTAATCCCAAGAGCTAACTATGGCTACACCTTC.

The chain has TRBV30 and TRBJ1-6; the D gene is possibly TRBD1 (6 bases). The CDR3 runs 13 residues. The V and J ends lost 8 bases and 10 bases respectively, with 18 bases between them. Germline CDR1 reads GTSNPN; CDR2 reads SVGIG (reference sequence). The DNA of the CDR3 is TGTGCCGGGCGAGAGGAGAGGGGGTCACCCCTCCACTTT. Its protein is CAGREERGSPLHF. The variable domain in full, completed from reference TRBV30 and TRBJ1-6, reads SQTIHQWPATLVQPVGSPLSLECTVEGTSNPNLYWYRQAAGRGLQLLFYSVGIGQISSEVPQNLSASRPQDRQFILSSKKLLLSDSGFYLCAGREERGSPLHFGNGTRLTVT.

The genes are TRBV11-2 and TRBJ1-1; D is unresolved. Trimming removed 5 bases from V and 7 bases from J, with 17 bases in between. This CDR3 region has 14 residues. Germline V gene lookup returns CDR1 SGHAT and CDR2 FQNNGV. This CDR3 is CASSNIGGPGEAFF. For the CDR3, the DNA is TGTGCCAGCAGCAATATAGGAGGTCCAGGTGAAGCTTTCTTT.

This CDR3 reads CASSPPILLNTGELFF. The CDR3 nucleotides read TGTGCCAGCAGCCCACCGATACTCCTGAACACCGGGGAGCTGTTTTTT. The rearrangement joins TRBV7-2 to TRBJ2-2; no clear D. The V gene lost 5 bases and the J gene lost 1 base, with 14 bases spanning the gap. The germline CDR1 and CDR2 sequences are SGHTA and FQGNSA. The CDR3 has 16 residues.

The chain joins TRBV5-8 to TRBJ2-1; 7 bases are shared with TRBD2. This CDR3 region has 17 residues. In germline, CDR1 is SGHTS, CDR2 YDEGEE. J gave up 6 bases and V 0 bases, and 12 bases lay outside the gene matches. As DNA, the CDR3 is TGTGCCAGCAGCTTGGGAACTAATGGGAGGGCGATCAATGAGCAGTTCTTC. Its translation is CASSLGTNGRAINEQFF.

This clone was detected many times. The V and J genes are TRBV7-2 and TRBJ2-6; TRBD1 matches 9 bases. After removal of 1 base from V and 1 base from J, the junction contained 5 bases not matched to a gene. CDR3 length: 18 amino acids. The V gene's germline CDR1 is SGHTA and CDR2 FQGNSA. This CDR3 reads CASSLGPDRGSGANVLTF. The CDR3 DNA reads TGTGCCAGCAGCTTAGGCCCCGACAGGGGGTCTGGGGCCAACGTCCTGACTTTC.

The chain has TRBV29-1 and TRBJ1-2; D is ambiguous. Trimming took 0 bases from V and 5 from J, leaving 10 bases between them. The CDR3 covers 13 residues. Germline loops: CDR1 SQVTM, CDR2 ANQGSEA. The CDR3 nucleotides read TGCAGCGTTGAAGACTCCACAGCGTATGGCTACACCTTC. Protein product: CSVEDSTAYGYTF.

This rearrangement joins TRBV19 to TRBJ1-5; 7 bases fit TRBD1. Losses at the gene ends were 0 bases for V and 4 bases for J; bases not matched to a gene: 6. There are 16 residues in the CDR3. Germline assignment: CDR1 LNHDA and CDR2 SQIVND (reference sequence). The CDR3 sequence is CASSIDRDRKNQPQHF. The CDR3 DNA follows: TGTGCCAGTAGTATAGACCGGGACAGAAAAAATCAGCCCCAGCATTTT. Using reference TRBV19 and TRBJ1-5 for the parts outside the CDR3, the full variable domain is DGGITQSPKYLFRKEGQNVTLSCEQNLNHDAMYWYRQDPGQGLRLIYYSQIVNDFQKGDIAEGYSVSREKKESFPLTVTSAQKNPTAFYLCASSIDRDRKNQPQHFGDGTRLSIL.

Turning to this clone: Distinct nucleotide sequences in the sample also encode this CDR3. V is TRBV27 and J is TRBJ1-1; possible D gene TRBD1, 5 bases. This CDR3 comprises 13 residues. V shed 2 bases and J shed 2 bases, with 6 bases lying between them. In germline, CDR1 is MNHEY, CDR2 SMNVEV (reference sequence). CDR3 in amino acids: CASSLQGNTEAFF. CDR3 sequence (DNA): TGTGCCAGCAGTTTACAGGGTAACACTGAAGCTTTCTTT.

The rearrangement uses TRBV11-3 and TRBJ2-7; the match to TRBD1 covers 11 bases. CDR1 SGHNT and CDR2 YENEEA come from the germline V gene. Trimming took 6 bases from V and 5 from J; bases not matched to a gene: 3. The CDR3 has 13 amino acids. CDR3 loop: CASSSDRGHEQYF. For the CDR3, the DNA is TGTGCCAGCAGTTCGGACAGGGGGCACGAGCAGTACTTC.

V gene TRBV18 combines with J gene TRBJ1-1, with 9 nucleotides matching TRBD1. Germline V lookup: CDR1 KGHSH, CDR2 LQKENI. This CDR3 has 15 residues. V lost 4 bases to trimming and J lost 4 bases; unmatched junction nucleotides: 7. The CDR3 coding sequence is TGTGCCAGCTCACTAAGACAGGGGGGAGGCACTGAAGCTTTCTTT. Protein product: CASSLRQGGGTEAFF.

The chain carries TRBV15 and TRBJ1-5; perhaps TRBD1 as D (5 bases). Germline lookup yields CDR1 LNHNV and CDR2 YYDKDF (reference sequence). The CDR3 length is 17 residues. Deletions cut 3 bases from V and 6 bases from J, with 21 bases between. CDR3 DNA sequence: TGTGCCACCAGCAGTCCCCCCGGGGCGTCTTGGGGTCAGCCCCAGCATTTT. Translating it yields CATSSPPGASWGQPQHF.

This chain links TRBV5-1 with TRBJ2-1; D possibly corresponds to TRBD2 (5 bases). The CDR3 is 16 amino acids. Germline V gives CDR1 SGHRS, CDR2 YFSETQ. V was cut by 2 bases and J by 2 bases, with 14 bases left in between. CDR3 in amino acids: CASSFTGTSTYNEQFF. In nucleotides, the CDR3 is TGCGCCAGCAGCTTCACGGGAACTAGTACCTACAATGAGCAGTTCTTC.

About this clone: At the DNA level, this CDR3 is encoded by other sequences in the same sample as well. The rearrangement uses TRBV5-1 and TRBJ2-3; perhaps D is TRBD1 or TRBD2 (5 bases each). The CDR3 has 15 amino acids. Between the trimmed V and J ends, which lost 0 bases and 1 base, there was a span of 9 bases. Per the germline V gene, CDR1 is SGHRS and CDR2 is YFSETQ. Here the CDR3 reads CASSLDGTGTDTQYF. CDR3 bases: TGCGCCAGCAGCTTGGATGGGACGGGCACAGATACGCAGTATTTT.

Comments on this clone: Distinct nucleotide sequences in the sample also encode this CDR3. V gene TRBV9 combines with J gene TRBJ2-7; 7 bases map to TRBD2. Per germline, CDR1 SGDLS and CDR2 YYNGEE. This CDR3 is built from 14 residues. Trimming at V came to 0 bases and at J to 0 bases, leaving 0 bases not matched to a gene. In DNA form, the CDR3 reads TGTGCCAGCAGCGTAGGCGGGAGCTCCTACGAGCAGTACTTC. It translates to CASSVGGSSYEQYF.

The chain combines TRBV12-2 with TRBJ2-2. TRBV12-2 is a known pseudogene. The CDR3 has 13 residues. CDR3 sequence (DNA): TGTGCAAGTAGGGGGGAAAACACCGGGGAGCTGTTTTTT. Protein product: CASRGENTGELFF.

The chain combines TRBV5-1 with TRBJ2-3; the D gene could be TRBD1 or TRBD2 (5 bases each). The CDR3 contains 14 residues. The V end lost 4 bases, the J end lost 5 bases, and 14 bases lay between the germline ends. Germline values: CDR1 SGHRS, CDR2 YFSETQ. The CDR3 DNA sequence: TGCGCCAGCAGCCCGGGGACGAGTTTAGATACGCAGTATTTT. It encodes CASSPGTSLDTQYF.

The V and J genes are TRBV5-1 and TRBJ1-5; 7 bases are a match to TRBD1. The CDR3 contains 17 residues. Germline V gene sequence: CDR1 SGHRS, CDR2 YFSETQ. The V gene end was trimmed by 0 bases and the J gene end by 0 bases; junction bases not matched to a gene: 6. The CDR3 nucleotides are TGCGCCAGCAGCTTGGCGCCGACAGGGCCTAGCAATCAGCCCCAGCATTTT. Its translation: CASSLAPTGPSNQPQHF.